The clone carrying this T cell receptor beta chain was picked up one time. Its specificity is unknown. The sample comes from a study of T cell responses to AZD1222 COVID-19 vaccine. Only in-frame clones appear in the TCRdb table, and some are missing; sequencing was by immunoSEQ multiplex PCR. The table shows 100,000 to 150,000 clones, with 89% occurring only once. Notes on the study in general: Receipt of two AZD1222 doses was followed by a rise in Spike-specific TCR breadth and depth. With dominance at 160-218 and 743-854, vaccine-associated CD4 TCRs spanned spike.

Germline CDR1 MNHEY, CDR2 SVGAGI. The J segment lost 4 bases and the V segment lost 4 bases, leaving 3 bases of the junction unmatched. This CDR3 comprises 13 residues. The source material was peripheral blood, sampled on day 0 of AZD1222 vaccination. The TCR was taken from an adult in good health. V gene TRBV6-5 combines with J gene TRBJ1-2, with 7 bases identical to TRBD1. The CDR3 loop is CASSSGQAYGYTF. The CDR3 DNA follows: TGTGCCAGCAGTTCAGGACAGGCCTATGGCTACACCTTC.